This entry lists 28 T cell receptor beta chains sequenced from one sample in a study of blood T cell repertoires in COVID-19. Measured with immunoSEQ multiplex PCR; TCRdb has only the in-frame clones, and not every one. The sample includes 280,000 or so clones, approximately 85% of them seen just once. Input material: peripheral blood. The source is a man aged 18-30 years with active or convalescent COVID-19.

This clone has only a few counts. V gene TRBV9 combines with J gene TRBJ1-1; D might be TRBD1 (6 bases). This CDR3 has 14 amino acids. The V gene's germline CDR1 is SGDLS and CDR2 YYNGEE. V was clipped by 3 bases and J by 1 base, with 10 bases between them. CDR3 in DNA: TGTGCCAGCAGCGCACAGGGCAGGAACACTGAAGCTTTCTTT. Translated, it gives CASSAQGRNTEAFF.

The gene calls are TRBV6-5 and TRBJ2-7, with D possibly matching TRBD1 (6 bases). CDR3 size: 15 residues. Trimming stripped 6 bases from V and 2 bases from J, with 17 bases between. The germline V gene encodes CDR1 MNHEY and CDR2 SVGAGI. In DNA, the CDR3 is TGTGCCAGCAGGTACGAGGGACAAAGAACCTACGAGCAGTACTTC. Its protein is CASRYEGQRTYEQYF.

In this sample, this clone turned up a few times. In DNA, the CDR3 is TGTGCCAGCAGTTACCCCCTGCTGGCAGGTGGCTACACCTTC. Translated: CASSYPLLAGGYTF. This rearrangement joins TRBV6-2 or TRBV6-3 to TRBJ1-2; D unclear. The CDR3 loop spans 14 amino acids. In germline, CDR1 is MNHEY, CDR2 SVGEGT. Trimming took 2 bases from V and 7 from J, leaving 14 bases between them.

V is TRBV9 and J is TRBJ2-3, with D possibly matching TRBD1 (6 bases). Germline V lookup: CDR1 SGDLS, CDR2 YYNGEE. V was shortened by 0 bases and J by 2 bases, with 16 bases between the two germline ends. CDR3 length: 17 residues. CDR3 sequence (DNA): TGTGCCAGCAGCGTAGAGGGGGTCGGACAAATCACAGATACGCAGTATTTT. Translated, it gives CASSVEGVGQITDTQYF. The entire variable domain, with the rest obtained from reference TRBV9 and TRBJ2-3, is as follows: DSGVTQTPKHLITATGQRVTLRCSPRSGDLSVYWYQQSLDQGLQFLIQYYNGEERAKGNILERFSAQQFPDLHSELNLSSLELGDSALYFCASSVEGVGQITDTQYFGPGTRLTVL.

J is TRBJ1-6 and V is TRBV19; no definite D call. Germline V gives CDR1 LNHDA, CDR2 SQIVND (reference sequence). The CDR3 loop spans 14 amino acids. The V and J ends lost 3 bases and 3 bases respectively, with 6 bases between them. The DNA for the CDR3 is TGTGCCAGTAGTATGAACGGCTATAATTCACCCCTCCACTTT. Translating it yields CASSMNGYNSPLHF.

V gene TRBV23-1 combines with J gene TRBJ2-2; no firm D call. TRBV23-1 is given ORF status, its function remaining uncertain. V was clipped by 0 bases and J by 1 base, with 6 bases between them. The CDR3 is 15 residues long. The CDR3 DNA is TGCGCCAGCAGTCAATCCACCAGGAACACCGGGGAGCTGTTTTTT. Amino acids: CASSQSTRNTGELFF.

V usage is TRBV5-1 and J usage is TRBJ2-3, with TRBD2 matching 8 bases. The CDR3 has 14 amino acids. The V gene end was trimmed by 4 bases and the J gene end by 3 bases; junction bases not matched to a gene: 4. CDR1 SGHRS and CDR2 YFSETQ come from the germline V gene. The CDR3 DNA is TGCGCCAGCAGCCCCGGGGGGGTGACAGATACGCAGTATTTT. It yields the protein CASSPGGVTDTQYF.

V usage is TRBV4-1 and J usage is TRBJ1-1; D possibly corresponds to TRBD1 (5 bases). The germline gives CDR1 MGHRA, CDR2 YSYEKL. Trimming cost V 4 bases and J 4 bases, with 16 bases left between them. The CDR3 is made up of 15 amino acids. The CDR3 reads CASSPHGGGSTEAFF. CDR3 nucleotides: TGCGCCAGCAGCCCCCACGGGGGGGGTTCCACTGAAGCTTTCTTT.

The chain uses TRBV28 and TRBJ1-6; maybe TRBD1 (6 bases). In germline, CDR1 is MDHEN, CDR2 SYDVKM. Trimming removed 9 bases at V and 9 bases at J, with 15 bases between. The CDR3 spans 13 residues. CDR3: CASKQGLGSPLHF. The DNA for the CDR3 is TGTGCCAGTAAACAGGGCTTGGGTTCACCCCTCCACTTT.

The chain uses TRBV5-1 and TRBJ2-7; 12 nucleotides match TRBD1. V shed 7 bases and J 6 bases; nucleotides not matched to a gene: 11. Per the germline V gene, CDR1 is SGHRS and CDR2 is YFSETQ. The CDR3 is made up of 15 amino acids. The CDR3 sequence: CASSPIGTGGVEQYF. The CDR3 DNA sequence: TGCGCCAGCTCACCAATAGGGACAGGGGGCGTCGAGCAGTACTTC.

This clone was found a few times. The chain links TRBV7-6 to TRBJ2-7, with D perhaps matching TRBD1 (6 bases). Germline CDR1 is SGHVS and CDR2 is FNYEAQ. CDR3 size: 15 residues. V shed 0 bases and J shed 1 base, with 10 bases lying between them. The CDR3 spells CASSLAKGVSYEQYF. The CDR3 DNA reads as TGTGCCAGCAGCTTAGCAAAGGGGGTTTCCTACGAGCAGTACTTC.

The CDR3 sequence is CASSQNTGTEAFF. The DNA for the CDR3 is TGTGCCAGCAGCCAGAACACAGGGACTGAAGCTTTCTTT. The chain is built from TRBV14 and TRBJ1-1; TRBD1 might be the D (6 bases). V lost 3 bases, J lost 5 bases, and 10 bases lay in between. The length of the CDR3 is 13 residues. Germline CDR1 is SGHDN and CDR2 is FVKESK.

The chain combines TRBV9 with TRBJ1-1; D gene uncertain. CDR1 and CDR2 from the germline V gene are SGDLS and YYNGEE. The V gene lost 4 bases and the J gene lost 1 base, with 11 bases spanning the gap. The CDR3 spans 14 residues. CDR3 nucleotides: TGTGCCAGCAGCCCTCCGCGCGGGAACACTGAAGCTTTCTTT. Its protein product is CASSPPRGNTEAFF. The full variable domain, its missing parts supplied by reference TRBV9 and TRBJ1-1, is DSGVTQTPKHLITATGQRVTLRCSPRSGDLSVYWYQQSLDQGLQFLIQYYNGEERAKGNILERFSAQQFPDLHSELNLSSLELGDSALYFCASSPPRGNTEAFFGQGTRLTVV.

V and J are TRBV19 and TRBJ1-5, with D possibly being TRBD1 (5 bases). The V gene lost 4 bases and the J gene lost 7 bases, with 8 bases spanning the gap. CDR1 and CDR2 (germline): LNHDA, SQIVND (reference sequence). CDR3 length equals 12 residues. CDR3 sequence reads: CASSTGMQPQHF. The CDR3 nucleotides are TGTGCCAGTAGTACAGGGATGCAGCCCCAGCATTTT.

The CDR3 protein is CASSVVPQHTDTQYF. The CDR3 DNA reads TGTGCCAGCAGCGTAGTCCCACAGCACACAGATACGCAGTATTTT. The chain has TRBV9 and TRBJ2-3, with D uncertain. The germline CDR1 and CDR2 sequences are SGDLS and YYNGEE. The CDR3 sequence is 15 residues long. V was pared by 0 bases and J by 2 bases, with 10 bases between.

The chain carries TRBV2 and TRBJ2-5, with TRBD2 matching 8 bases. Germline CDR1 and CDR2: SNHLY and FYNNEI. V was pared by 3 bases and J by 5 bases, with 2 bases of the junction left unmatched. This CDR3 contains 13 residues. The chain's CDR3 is CASSDSGGETQYF. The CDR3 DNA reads TGTGCCAGCAGTGATTCGGGGGGGGAGACCCAGTACTTC.

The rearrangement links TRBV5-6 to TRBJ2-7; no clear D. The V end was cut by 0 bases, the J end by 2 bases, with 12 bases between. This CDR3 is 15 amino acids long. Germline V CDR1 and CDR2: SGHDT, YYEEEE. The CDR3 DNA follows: TGTGCCAGCAGCTTGGTCAAGACATTTACCTACGAGCAGTACTTC. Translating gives CASSLVKTFTYEQYF.

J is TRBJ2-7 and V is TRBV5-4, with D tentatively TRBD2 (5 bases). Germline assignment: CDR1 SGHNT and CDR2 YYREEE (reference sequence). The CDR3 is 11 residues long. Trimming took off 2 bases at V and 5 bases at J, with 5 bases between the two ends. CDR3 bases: TGTGCCAGCAGCTTCGGGGACGAGCAGTACTTC. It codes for CASSFGDEQYF.

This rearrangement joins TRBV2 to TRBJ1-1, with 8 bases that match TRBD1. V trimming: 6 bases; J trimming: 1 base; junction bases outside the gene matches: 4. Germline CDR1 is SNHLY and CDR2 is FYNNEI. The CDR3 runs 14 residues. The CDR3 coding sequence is TGTGCCAGCAGGGGGACAGGCTCGAACACTGAAGCTTTCTTT. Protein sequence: CASRGTGSNTEAFF.

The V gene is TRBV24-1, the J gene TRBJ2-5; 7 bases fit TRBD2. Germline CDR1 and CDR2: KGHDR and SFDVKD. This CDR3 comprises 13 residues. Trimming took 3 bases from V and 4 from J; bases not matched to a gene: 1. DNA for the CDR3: TGTGCCACCAGTGATCGACTAGCAGAGACCCAGTACTTC. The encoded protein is CATSDRLAETQYF.

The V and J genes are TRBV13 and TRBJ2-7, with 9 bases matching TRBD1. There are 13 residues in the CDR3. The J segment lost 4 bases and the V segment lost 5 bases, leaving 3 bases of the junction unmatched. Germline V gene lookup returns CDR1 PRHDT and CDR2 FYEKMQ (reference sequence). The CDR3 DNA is TGTGCCAGCAGCACGGGACAGGGTTACGAGCAGTACTTC. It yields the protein CASSTGQGYEQYF.

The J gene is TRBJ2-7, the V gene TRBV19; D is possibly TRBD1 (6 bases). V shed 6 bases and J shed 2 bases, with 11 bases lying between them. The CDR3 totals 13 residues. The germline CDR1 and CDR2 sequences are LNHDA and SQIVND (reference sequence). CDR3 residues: CASRGGPTYEQYF. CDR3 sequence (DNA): TGTGCCAGTAGAGGGGGACCTACCTACGAGCAGTACTTC.

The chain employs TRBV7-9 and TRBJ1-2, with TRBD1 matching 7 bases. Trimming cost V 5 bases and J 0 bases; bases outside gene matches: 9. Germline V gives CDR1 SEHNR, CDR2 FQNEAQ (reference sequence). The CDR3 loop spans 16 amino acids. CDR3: CASSTPGQIANYGYTF. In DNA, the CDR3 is TGTGCCAGCAGCACCCCGGGACAGATTGCTAACTATGGCTACACCTTC.

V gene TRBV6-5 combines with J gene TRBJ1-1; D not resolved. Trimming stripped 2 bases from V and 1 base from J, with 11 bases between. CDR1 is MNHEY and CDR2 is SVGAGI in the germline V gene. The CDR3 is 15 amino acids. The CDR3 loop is CASSYNGNRNTEAFF. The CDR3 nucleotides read TGTGCCAGCAGTTACAACGGTAACAGGAACACTGAAGCTTTCTTT.

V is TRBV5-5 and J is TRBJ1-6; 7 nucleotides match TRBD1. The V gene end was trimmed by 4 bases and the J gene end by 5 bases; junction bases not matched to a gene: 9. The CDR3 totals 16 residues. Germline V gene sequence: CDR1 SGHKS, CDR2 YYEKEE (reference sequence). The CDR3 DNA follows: TGTGCCAGCAGCGGATACAGGGGCCTGGATAATTCACCCCTCCACTTT. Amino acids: CASSGYRGLDNSPLHF.

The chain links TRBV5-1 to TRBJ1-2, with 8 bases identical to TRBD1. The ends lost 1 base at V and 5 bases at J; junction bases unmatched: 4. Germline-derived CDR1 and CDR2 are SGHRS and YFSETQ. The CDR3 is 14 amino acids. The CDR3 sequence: CASSLMTGDYGYTF. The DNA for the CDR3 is TGCGCCAGCAGCTTGATGACAGGGGATTATGGCTACACCTTC.

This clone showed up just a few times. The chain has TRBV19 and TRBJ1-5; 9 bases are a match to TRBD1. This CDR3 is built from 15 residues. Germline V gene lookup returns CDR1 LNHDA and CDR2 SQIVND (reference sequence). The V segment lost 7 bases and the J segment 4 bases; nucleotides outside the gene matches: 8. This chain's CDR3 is CASTTLDRGNQPQHF. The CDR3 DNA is TGTGCCAGTACCACATTGGACAGGGGAAATCAGCCCCAGCATTTT.

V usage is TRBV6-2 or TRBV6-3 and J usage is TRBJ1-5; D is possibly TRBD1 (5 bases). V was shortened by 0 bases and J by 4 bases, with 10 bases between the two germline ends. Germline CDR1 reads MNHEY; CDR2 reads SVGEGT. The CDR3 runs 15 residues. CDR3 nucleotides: TGTGCCAGCAGTTACTCGGGGGGACGGAATCAGCCCCAGCATTTT. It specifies CASSYSGGRNQPQHF.